The present TCR beta chain was sequenced within a study of beta chain features in type 1 diabetes. In germline, CDR1 is SGHTA, CDR2 FQGNSA. Deletions cut 1 base from V and 4 bases from J, with 10 bases between. The CDR3 contains 15 residues. Of the isolated RNA, all was reverse transcribed, and so the sequenced material was expressed TCRB transcripts. Mean read depth for naive, central memory and regulatory T cell samples was about 3.6 million reads. Clones were sequenced by immunoSEQ multiplex PCR, and TCRdb holds only the in-frame ones, with some missing. Of 900,000 or so clones in the sample, roughly 17% were seen once. Study-wide findings and caveats: Patients with type 1 diabetes carried fewer insertions and had more deletions at their VDJ junctions. A moderate, significant TCRB CDR3 shortening appeared in type 1 diabetes across four CD4+ subsets. Relative to healthy donors, patients appeared to have naive, central memory and Treg TCRB repertoires that were more similar.

For this clone: Its antigen is as yet unknown.

The chain combines TRBV7-2 with TRBJ2-2; no definite D call. The receptor was isolated from a woman aged 18-30 years in good health. The sample taken for sequencing was naive CD4+ T cells from blood. CDR3 DNA sequence: TGTGCCAGCAGCTTAGTTATAGGTGCCACCGGGGAGCTGTTTTTT. Translated, it gives CASSLVIGATGELFF.